The clone carrying this T cell receptor beta chain has more than one count but fewer than ten. The sample comes from a study of T-cell reconstitution after alpha-beta-depleted transplantation in children. There are 18 residues in the CDR3. Trimming removed 2 bases at V and 4 bases at J, with 24 bases between. Germline CDR1 is SGHAT and CDR2 is FQNNGV. Unique molecular identifiers tagged the TCRbeta library. MiXCR was run by TCRdb on the PCR reads, yielding one entry per CDR3 protein. The sample lists some 530,000 distinct CDR3 sequences, about an eighth occurring once. The origin of this receptor is a human donor who donated a stem cell graft to a child with combined immunodeficiency. The chain combines TRBV11-2 with TRBJ2-7, with D perhaps matching TRBD1 or TRBD2 (5 bases each). The sequencing used PBMCs from the stem cell graft donor, collected from the stem cell graft. CDR3: CASSLRGSGAHAMYEQYF. The DNA of the CDR3 is TGTGCCAGCAGCTTAAGGGGCAGCGGCGCTCATGCAATGTACGAGCAGTACTTC.